These 4 T cell receptor beta chains were all obtained from the same sample, sequenced in a study of blood T cell dynamics during melanoma immunotherapy. TCRdb's table, derived via immunoSEQ multiplex PCR, lists solely in-frame clones and lacks some. The sample has approximately 17,000 clones, approximately 91% seen once. Time point noted: pre-treatment baseline. This specimen consisted of blood, obtained from a patient treated with checkpoint blockade. Every receptor here comes from a human donor with melanoma.

This chain joins TRBV5-1 and TRBJ2-7; 7 bases agree with TRBD2. Germline V gene sequence: CDR1 SGHRS, CDR2 YFSETQ. The CDR3 runs to 17 residues. Trimming removed 1 base from V and 3 bases from J; junction bases left unmatched: 13. CDR3 nucleotides: TGCGCCAGCAGCTTGCAGGTGGATTTTGGCGGGGGCTACGAGCAGTACTTC. Protein sequence: CASSLQVDFGGGYEQYF.

The J gene is TRBJ2-1, the V gene TRBV15, with D hard to call. The germline V gene encodes CDR1 LNHNV and CDR2 YYDKDF (reference sequence). The CDR3 is made up of 13 amino acids. V lost 0 bases and J lost 8, with 8 bases in between. The CDR3 sequence: CATSRDRPDEQFF. The CDR3 nucleotides read TGTGCCACCAGCAGAGATCGGCCGGATGAGCAGTTCTTC.

V is TRBV19 and J is TRBJ1-2; no firm D call. With 0 bases removed from V and 4 bases from J, the gap between germline ends came to 12 bases. This CDR3 is 15 amino acids long. Germline V lookup: CDR1 LNHDA, CDR2 SQIVND (reference sequence). The CDR3 coding sequence is TGTGCCAGTAGTATAGATCGAGGGAACCTCTATGGCTACACCTTC. It yields the protein CASSIDRGNLYGYTF.

The gene calls are TRBV6-5 and TRBJ1-1; 7 bases align to TRBD1. CDR1 MNHEY and CDR2 SVGAGI come from the germline V gene. The ends lost 6 bases at V and 5 bases at J; junction bases unmatched: 6. The CDR3 is made up of 13 amino acids. The CDR3 is CASRDTGETEAFF. The CDR3 DNA reads as TGTGCCAGCAGGGACACAGGGGAAACTGAAGCTTTCTTT.